This T cell receptor (beta chain) originates from a study of blood T cells in healthy people across ages. CDR3 length: 15 amino acids. Trimming removed 4 bases at V and 5 bases at J, with 17 bases between. CDR1 and CDR2 from the germline V gene are SGHDN and FVKESK. This clonotype showed up many times. For the second PCR, which ran for about 6 to 11 cycles, a sample-barcoded 5' primer and a J-beta primer mix were used. MiXCR, applied by TCRdb to the 5' RACE reads, yields one record per CDR3 protein. The profile shows roughly 900,000 distinct CDR3 sequences, under 35% of them singletons. The sequence came from an elderly woman in good health. The chain has TRBV14 and TRBJ2-5; perhaps TRBD1 as D (6 bases). Source material: blood. CDR3 bases: TGTGCCAGCAGCCTGGATGCGCATAGGGGGGAGACCCAGTACTTC. Amino acids: CASSLDAHRGETQYF. The full variable domain, with the rest looked up from reference TRBV14 and TRBJ2-5, is EAGVTQFPSHSVIEKGQTVTLRCDPISGHDNLYWYRRVMGKEIKFLLHFVKESKQDESGMPNNRFLAERTGGTYSTLKVQPAELEDSGVYFCASSLDAHRGETQYFGPGTRLLVL.